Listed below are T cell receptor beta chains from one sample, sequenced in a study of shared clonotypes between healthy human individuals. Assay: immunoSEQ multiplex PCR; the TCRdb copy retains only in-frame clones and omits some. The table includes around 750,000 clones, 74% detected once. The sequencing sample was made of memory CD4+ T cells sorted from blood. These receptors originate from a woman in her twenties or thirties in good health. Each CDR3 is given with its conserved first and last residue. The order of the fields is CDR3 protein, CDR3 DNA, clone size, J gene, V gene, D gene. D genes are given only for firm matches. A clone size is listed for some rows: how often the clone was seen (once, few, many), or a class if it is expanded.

cdr3_aa: CASSVGQLGNQPQHF
cdr3_nt: TGTGCCAGCAGCGTAGGCCAGCTCGGCAATCAGCCCCAGCATTTT
clone_size: few
j_call: TRBJ1-5
v_call: TRBV9
d_call: .

cdr3_aa: CASSSLGSGSDEQFF
cdr3_nt: TGCGCCAGCAGCTCCCTCGGGAGCGGGAGCGATGAGCAGTTCTTC
clone_size: .
j_call: TRBJ2-1
v_call: TRBV5-1
d_call: TRBD2

cdr3_aa: CASSIYPYDRTGGKETQYF
cdr3_nt: TGTGCCAGTAGTATTTACCCGTATGACCGGACAGGAGGAAAAGAGACCCAGTACTTC
clone_size: .
j_call: TRBJ2-5
v_call: TRBV19
d_call: TRBD1

cdr3_aa: CASSERLAITGELFF
cdr3_nt: TGTGCCAGCAGTGAGCGGCTAGCCATCACCGGGGAGCTGTTTTTT
clone_size: .
j_call: TRBJ2-2
v_call: TRBV6-4
d_call: .

cdr3_aa: CASSLAGVGNEQFF
cdr3_nt: TGTGCCAGCAGCCTAGCGGGAGTCGGTAATGAGCAGTTCTTC
clone_size: .
j_call: TRBJ2-1
v_call: TRBV4-2
d_call: TRBD2

cdr3_aa: CASSQTSSGNTIYF
cdr3_nt: TGTGCCAGCAGCCAAACCAGCTCTGGAAACACCATATATTTT
clone_size: .
j_call: TRBJ1-3
v_call: TRBV6-5
d_call: .

cdr3_aa: CASIPGSVVYEQYF
cdr3_nt: TGTGCCAGCATTCCGGGCAGCGTTGTCTACGAGCAGTACTTC
clone_size: .
j_call: TRBJ2-7
v_call: TRBV6-1
d_call: .

cdr3_aa: CASGLTGVDEKLFF
cdr3_nt: TGTGCCAGCGGGTTGACAGGGGTGGATGAAAAACTGTTTTTT
clone_size: .
j_call: TRBJ1-4
v_call: TRBV28
d_call: TRBD1

cdr3_aa: CASTLVGELRPQHF
cdr3_nt: TGTGCCAGTACCCTTGTTGGCGAGCTCCGGCCCCAGCATTTT
clone_size: .
j_call: TRBJ1-5
v_call: TRBV19
d_call: .

cdr3_aa: CASSLQGNEQYF
cdr3_nt: TGTGCCAGCAGCTTACAGGGGAACGAGCAGTACTTC
clone_size: .
j_call: TRBJ2-7
v_call: TRBV28
d_call: TRBD1

cdr3_aa: CASSSGTAHYGYTF
cdr3_nt: TGCGCCAGCAGCTCCGGGACGGCACACTATGGCTACACCTTC
clone_size: .
j_call: TRBJ1-2
v_call: TRBV5-1
d_call: .

cdr3_aa: CASSFDGNTEAFF
cdr3_nt: TGCGCCAGCAGCTTTGACGGAAACACTGAAGCTTTCTTT
clone_size: .
j_call: TRBJ1-1
v_call: TRBV5-1
d_call: .

cdr3_aa: CASSSRDNYGYTF
cdr3_nt: TGCGCCAGCAGCTCCCGGGACAACTATGGCTACACCTTC
clone_size: .
j_call: TRBJ1-2
v_call: TRBV5-1
d_call: .

cdr3_aa: CASIDGYGYTF
cdr3_nt: TGTGCCAGCATCGATGGGTATGGCTACACCTTC
clone_size: .
j_call: TRBJ1-2
v_call: TRBV28
d_call: .

cdr3_aa: CASSQEVALTDTQYF
cdr3_nt: TGTGCCAGCAGCCAAGAAGTAGCGCTCACAGATACGCAGTATTTT
clone_size: .
j_call: TRBJ2-3
v_call: TRBV4-2
d_call: .

cdr3_aa: CASSSWTSGRAFSSYEQYF
cdr3_nt: TGTGCCAGCAGCTCTTGGACTAGCGGGAGGGCCTTCAGCTCCTACGAGCAGTACTTC
clone_size: .
j_call: TRBJ2-7
v_call: TRBV7-9
d_call: TRBD2

cdr3_aa: CASSVDSSSYNEQFF
cdr3_nt: TGCGCCAGCAGCGTTGACAGTAGCTCCTACAATGAGCAGTTCTTC
clone_size: .
j_call: TRBJ2-1
v_call: TRBV5-1
d_call: .

cdr3_aa: CASSLETKMVQYF
cdr3_nt: TGTGCCAGCAGCTTAGAAACCAAGATGGTGCAGTACTTC
clone_size: few
j_call: TRBJ2-7
v_call: TRBV7-2
d_call: .

cdr3_aa: CASSLETAYGYTF
cdr3_nt: TGTGCCAGCAGCTTAGAGACAGCCTATGGCTACACCTTC
clone_size: .
j_call: TRBJ1-2
v_call: TRBV11-2
d_call: .

cdr3_aa: CASSYFTDTQYF
cdr3_nt: TGTGCCAGCAGTTACTTCACAGATACGCAGTATTTT
clone_size: .
j_call: TRBJ2-3
v_call: TRBV7-2
d_call: .

cdr3_aa: CASSLSQGAWTEAFF
cdr3_nt: TGTGCCAGCAGTTTATCTCAGGGGGCTTGGACTGAAGCTTTCTTT
clone_size: .
j_call: TRBJ1-1
v_call: TRBV28
d_call: TRBD1

cdr3_aa: CASSQDDVPYNEQFF
cdr3_nt: TGCGCCAGCAGCCAAGATGACGTCCCTTACAATGAGCAGTTCTTC
clone_size: .
j_call: TRBJ2-1
v_call: TRBV4-1
d_call: .

cdr3_aa: CASSAEGQGQETQYF
cdr3_nt: TGTGCCAGCAGTGCTGAGGGACAGGGGCAAGAGACCCAGTACTTC
clone_size: .
j_call: TRBJ2-5
v_call: TRBV2
d_call: TRBD1

cdr3_aa: CASSITGFSGQPQHF
cdr3_nt: TGTGCCAGTAGCATAACAGGGTTTAGCGGACAGCCCCAGCATTTT
clone_size: .
j_call: TRBJ1-5
v_call: TRBV19
d_call: .

cdr3_aa: CASSPRDRAKAFF
cdr3_nt: TGCGCCAGCAGTCCTAGGGACAGGGCAAAAGCTTTCTTT
clone_size: few
j_call: TRBJ1-1
v_call: TRBV10-1
d_call: TRBD1

cdr3_aa: CASSFLIAGVTEQYF
cdr3_nt: TGTGCCAGCAGCTTCTTAATAGCGGGAGTTACCGAGCAGTACTTC
clone_size: .
j_call: TRBJ2-7
v_call: TRBV11-2
d_call: TRBD2

cdr3_aa: CASSPGTSAYEQYF
cdr3_nt: TGTGCCAGCAGCCCCGGGACTAGCGCCTACGAGCAGTACTTC
clone_size: .
j_call: TRBJ2-7
v_call: TRBV7-9
d_call: TRBD2

cdr3_aa: CASSGRTSGRAGELFF
cdr3_nt: TGTGCCAGCAGTGGGAGGACTAGCGGGAGGGCCGGGGAGCTGTTTTTT
clone_size: .
j_call: TRBJ2-2
v_call: TRBV6-1
d_call: TRBD2

cdr3_aa: CASSLRTSGSMDEQYF
cdr3_nt: TGCGCCAGCAGCCTGCGGACTAGCGGGAGTATGGACGAGCAGTACTTC
clone_size: .
j_call: TRBJ2-7
v_call: TRBV5-1
d_call: TRBD2

cdr3_aa: CASSHRPQPQHF
cdr3_nt: TGCGCCAGCAGCCACAGACCTCAGCCCCAGCATTTT
clone_size: few
j_call: TRBJ1-5
v_call: TRBV4-1
d_call: .

cdr3_aa: CASSTPGTGTNYGYTF
cdr3_nt: TGTGCCAGCAGCACCCCTGGGACAGGAACTAACTATGGCTACACCTTC
clone_size: .
j_call: TRBJ1-2
v_call: TRBV5-6
d_call: TRBD1

cdr3_aa: CASSVAWGSTEAFF
cdr3_nt: TGTGCCAGCAGCGTAGCTTGGGGGAGCACTGAAGCTTTCTTT
clone_size: .
j_call: TRBJ1-1
v_call: TRBV9
d_call: .

cdr3_aa: CASSTTGVWEQYF
cdr3_nt: TGTGCCAGCAGTACAACAGGGGTATGGGAGCAGTACTTC
clone_size: .
j_call: TRBJ2-7
v_call: TRBV28
d_call: TRBD1

cdr3_aa: CASTRGRGGTQYF
cdr3_nt: TGTGCCAGCACCAGGGGGCGAGGGGGGACCCAGTACTTC
clone_size: .
j_call: TRBJ2-5
v_call: TRBV25-1
d_call: TRBD1

cdr3_aa: CASSYRRETDGYTF
cdr3_nt: TGCGCCAGCAGCTACAGACGGGAGACGGATGGCTACACCTTC
clone_size: .
j_call: TRBJ1-2
v_call: TRBV5-1
d_call: .

cdr3_aa: CASSLVDSSYNEQFF
cdr3_nt: TGTGCCAGCAGCTTAGTGGACAGCTCCTACAATGAGCAGTTCTTC
clone_size: .
j_call: TRBJ2-1
v_call: TRBV7-6
d_call: .

cdr3_aa: CASSPKQGVSYEQYF
cdr3_nt: TGTGCCAGCAGTCCAAAACAGGGGGTCTCCTACGAGCAGTACTTC
clone_size: .
j_call: TRBJ2-7
v_call: TRBV27
d_call: TRBD1

cdr3_aa: CASSPGEGNMNTEAFF
cdr3_nt: TGTGCCAGCAGCCCCGGGGAAGGGAATATGAACACTGAAGCTTTCTTT
clone_size: .
j_call: TRBJ1-1
v_call: TRBV11-3
d_call: .

cdr3_aa: CASSPGGSADYEQYF
cdr3_nt: TGTGCCAGCAGCCCTGGTGGTAGCGCTGACTACGAGCAGTACTTC
clone_size: .
j_call: TRBJ2-7
v_call: TRBV28
d_call: .

cdr3_aa: CASSYDVGKPEAFF
cdr3_nt: TGTGCCAGCAGTTATGATGTTGGGAAGCCTGAAGCTTTCTTT
clone_size: few
j_call: TRBJ1-1
v_call: TRBV27
d_call: .

cdr3_aa: CASSSSGSSRGDTQYF
cdr3_nt: TGTGCCAGCAGTTCTAGCGGGAGCTCCCGTGGAGATACGCAGTATTTT
clone_size: .
j_call: TRBJ2-3
v_call: TRBV2
d_call: TRBD2

cdr3_aa: CASSEVWGSKGYTF
cdr3_nt: TGTGCCAGCAGTGAAGTTTGGGGATCCAAAGGCTACACCTTC
clone_size: .
j_call: TRBJ1-2
v_call: TRBV6-1
d_call: .

cdr3_aa: CASSSGRGPYEQYF
cdr3_nt: TGTGCCAGCAGCTCCGGACGAGGACCCTACGAGCAGTACTTC
clone_size: once
j_call: TRBJ2-7
v_call: TRBV6-5
d_call: .

cdr3_aa: CASSLYGAGGPRETQYF
cdr3_nt: TGTGCCAGCAGCTTATATGGGGCGGGAGGGCCGAGGGAGACCCAGTACTTC
clone_size: .
j_call: TRBJ2-5
v_call: TRBV7-9
d_call: TRBD2

cdr3_aa: CASSRDRDPGNTIYF
cdr3_nt: TGTGCCAGCAGCAGAGACAGGGACCCTGGAAACACCATATATTTT
clone_size: .
j_call: TRBJ1-3
v_call: TRBV11-2
d_call: TRBD1

cdr3_aa: CASSLAGGADGYTF
cdr3_nt: TGTGCCAGCAGCTTGGCAGGGGGGGCCGATGGCTACACCTTC
clone_size: .
j_call: TRBJ1-2
v_call: TRBV5-5
d_call: TRBD1

cdr3_aa: CASSYLAGLKSGANVLTF
cdr3_nt: TGTGCCAGCAGCTATCTAGCGGGACTCAAATCTGGGGCCAACGTCCTGACTTTC
clone_size: few
j_call: TRBJ2-6
v_call: TRBV7-3
d_call: TRBD2

cdr3_aa: CASSPSGTLGYNEQFF
cdr3_nt: TGTGCCAGCAGCCCCTCGGGTACTTTAGGTTACAATGAGCAGTTCTTC
clone_size: .
j_call: TRBJ2-1
v_call: TRBV27
d_call: .

cdr3_aa: CASTDGDRGNTEAFF
cdr3_nt: TGTGCCAGCACCGACGGGGACAGGGGGAACACTGAAGCTTTCTTT
clone_size: .
j_call: TRBJ1-1
v_call: TRBV6-6
d_call: TRBD1

cdr3_aa: CASSLNPGQGRETQYF
cdr3_nt: TGTGCCAGCAGCCTGAACCCGGGACAGGGAAGGGAGACCCAGTACTTC
clone_size: .
j_call: TRBJ2-5
v_call: TRBV7-9
d_call: TRBD1

cdr3_aa: CASSPGLAGSSGANVLTF
cdr3_nt: TGTGCCAGCAGTCCTGGACTAGCGGGGAGCTCTGGGGCCAACGTCCTGACTTTC
clone_size: .
j_call: TRBJ2-6
v_call: TRBV28
d_call: TRBD2

cdr3_aa: CSVGGIYEQYF
cdr3_nt: TGCAGCGTTGGTGGAATCTACGAGCAGTACTTC
clone_size: once
j_call: TRBJ2-7
v_call: TRBV29-1
d_call: .

cdr3_aa: CASSLGQLLGYTF
cdr3_nt: TGTGCCAGCAGTTTGGGACAGCTCCTTGGCTACACCTTC
clone_size: .
j_call: TRBJ1-2
v_call: TRBV6-5
d_call: TRBD1

cdr3_aa: CASSLEGQISYTF
cdr3_nt: TGTGCCAGCAGCTTAGAGGGACAAATTAGCTACACCTTC
clone_size: .
j_call: TRBJ1-2
v_call: TRBV11-2
d_call: .

cdr3_aa: CASRLAPRSGTYEQYF
cdr3_nt: TGTGCAAGTCGCTTAGCCCCCCGAAGTGGGACCTACGAGCAGTACTTC
clone_size: .
j_call: TRBJ2-7
v_call: TRBV12-2
d_call: .

cdr3_aa: CAWRNLMNTEAFF
cdr3_nt: TGTGCCTGGAGGAACCTTATGAACACTGAAGCTTTCTTT
clone_size: .
j_call: TRBJ1-1
v_call: TRBV30
d_call: .

cdr3_aa: CASSLNGIASEQYF
cdr3_nt: TGTGCCAGCAGCTTAAACGGGATAGCTTCCGAGCAGTACTTC
clone_size: .
j_call: TRBJ2-7
v_call: TRBV7-8
d_call: .

cdr3_aa: CASSLDQGPNSPLHF
cdr3_nt: TGTGCCAGCAGCTTAGATCAGGGTCCTAATTCACCCCTCCACTTT
clone_size: .
j_call: TRBJ1-6
v_call: TRBV11-2
d_call: .

cdr3_aa: CASSLGPPLEAYEQYF
cdr3_nt: TGTGCCAGCAGCTTAGGACCGCCGCTGGAAGCCTACGAGCAGTACTTC
clone_size: .
j_call: TRBJ2-7
v_call: TRBV5-6
d_call: .

cdr3_aa: CASSLSGLGVGELFF
cdr3_nt: TGTGCCAGCAGTCTATCGGGACTCGGGGTCGGGGAGCTGTTTTTT
clone_size: once
j_call: TRBJ2-2
v_call: TRBV6-5
d_call: .